This T cell receptor beta chain was profiled in a study of cytomegalovirus exposure and HLA in healthy donors. Study-level background: Among the roughly 400 genotyped donors, about 81% were placed in the Caucasian-associated ancestry cluster.

Points from the study as a whole: With further analysis later on, most CMV-associated TCR beta chains appeared HLA-restricted. Most TCRs appeared rarely, but some public TCRs recurred in many donors. A missense DCLRE1C variant was associated with V- and J-gene trimming of TCR beta chains in a later analysis, and an independent cohort replicated the association.

A remark on this clone: Its target is unknown.

The study ran its PCR with 60 Vbeta and 13 Jbeta primers. Clones were sequenced by immunoSEQ multiplex PCR, and TCRdb holds only the in-frame ones, with some missing. The sample comprises roughly 89,000 clones, 65% to 80% of which are singletons, and 9.5% to 13% rests with the top ten. This clonotype was sampled from a man aged 25 to 45 in good health and CMV-seropositive. Input material: PBMCs.

The CDR3 loop is CASSLGTGLISLLHF. The CDR3 DNA sequence: TGCGCCAGCAGCTTGGGGACAGGGCTTATCAGCCTGCTCCACTTT. The chain carries TRBV5-1 and TRBJ1-6, with 8 bases matching TRBD1. V gave up 0 bases and J gave up 16 bases; unmatched junction bases: 12. Looked up from germline, CDR1 is SGHRS and CDR2 is YFSETQ. This CDR3 has 15 amino acids.